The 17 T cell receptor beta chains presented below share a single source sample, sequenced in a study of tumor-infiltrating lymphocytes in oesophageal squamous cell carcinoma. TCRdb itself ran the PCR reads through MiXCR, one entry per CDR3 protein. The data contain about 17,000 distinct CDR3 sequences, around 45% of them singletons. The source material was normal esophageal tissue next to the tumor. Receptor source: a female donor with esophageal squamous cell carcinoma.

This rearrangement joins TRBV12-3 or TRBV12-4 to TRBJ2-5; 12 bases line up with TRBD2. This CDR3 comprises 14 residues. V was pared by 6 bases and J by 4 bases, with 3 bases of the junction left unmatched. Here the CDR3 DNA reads TGTGCCAGCAGGACTAGCGGGAGCTCAGAGACCCAGTACTTC. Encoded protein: CASRTSGSSETQYF.

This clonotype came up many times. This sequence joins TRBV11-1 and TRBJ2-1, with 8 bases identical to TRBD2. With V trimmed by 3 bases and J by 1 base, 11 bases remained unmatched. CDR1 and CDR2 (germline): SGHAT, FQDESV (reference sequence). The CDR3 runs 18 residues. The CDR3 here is CASSFRGLRGGSYNEQFF. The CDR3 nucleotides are TGTGCCAGCAGCTTTAGGGGGTTGCGCGGGGGGTCCTACAATGAGCAGTTCTTC.

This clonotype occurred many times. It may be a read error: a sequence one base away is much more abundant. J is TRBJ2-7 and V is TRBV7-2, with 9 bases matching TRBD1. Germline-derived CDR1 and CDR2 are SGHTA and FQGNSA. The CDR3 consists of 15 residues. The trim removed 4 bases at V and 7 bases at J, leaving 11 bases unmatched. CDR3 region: CASSSNRGLGNEQYF. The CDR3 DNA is TGTGCCAGCAGCTCAAACAGGGGGCTGGGCAATGAGCAGTACTTC.

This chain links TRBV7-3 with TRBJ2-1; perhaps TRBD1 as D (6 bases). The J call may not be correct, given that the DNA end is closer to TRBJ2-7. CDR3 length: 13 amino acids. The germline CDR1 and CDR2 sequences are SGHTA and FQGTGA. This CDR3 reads CASSLQNRDEQYF. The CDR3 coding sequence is TGTGCCAGCAGCTTACAAAACAGGGACGAGCAGTACTTC.

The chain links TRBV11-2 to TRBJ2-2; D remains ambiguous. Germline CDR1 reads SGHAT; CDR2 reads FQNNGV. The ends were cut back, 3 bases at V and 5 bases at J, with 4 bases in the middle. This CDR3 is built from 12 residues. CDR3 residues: CASSFMTGELFF. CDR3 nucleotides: TGTGCCAGCAGCTTCATGACCGGGGAGCTGTTTTTT.

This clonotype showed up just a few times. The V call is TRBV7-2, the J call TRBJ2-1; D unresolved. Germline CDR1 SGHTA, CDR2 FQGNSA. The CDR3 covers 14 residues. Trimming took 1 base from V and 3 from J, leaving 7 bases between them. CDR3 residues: CASSLEGSYNEQFF. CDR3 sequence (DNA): TGTGCCAGCAGCTTAGAGGGCAGCTACAATGAGCAGTTCTTC.

The CDR3 here is CASSLGQLNSPLHF. As DNA, the CDR3 is TGTGCCAGCAGCCTGGGACAACTCAATTCACCCCTCCACTTT. V and J are TRBV12-3 or TRBV12-4 and TRBJ1-6; tentative D call: TRBD1 (6 bases). Trimming stripped 6 bases from V and 7 bases from J, with 13 bases between. The CDR3 extends over 14 amino acids.

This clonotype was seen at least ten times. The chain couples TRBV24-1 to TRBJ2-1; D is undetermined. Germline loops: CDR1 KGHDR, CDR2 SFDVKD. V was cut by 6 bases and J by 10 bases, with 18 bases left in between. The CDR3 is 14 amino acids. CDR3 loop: CATSPRGVFGEQFF. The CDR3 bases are TGTGCCACCAGTCCCCGTGGTGTCTTTGGGGAGCAGTTCTTC.

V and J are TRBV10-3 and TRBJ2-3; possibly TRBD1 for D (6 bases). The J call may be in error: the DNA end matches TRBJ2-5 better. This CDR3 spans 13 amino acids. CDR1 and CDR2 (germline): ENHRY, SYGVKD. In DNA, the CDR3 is TGTGCCATCAGTGGAACAGGACAGGAGACCCAGTACTTC. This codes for CAISGTGQETQYF.

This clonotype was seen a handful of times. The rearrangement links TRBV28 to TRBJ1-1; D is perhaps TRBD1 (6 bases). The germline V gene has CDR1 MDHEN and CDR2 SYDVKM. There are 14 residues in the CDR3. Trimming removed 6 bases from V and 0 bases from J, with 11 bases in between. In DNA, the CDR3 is TGTGCCAGCAGCCCGGGGGCCCTGAACACTGAAGCTTTCTTT. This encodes CASSPGALNTEAFF.

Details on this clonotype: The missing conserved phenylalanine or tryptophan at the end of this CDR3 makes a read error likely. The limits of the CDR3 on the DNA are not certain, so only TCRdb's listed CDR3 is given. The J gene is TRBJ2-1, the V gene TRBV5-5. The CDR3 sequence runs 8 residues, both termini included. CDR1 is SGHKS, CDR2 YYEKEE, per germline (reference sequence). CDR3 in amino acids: CASSLGLA.

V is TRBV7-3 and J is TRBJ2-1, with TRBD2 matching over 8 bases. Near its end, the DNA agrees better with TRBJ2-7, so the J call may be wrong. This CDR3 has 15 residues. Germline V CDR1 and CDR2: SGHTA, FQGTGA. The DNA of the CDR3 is TGTGCCAGCAGCTCGCGGGGGGACCCCTACAATGAGCAGTACTTC. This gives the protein CASSSRGDPYNEQYF.

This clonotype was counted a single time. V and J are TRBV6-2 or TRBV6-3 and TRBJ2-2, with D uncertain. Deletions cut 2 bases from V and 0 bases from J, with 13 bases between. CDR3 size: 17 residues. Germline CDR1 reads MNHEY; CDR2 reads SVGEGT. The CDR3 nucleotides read TGTGCCAGCAGTTACGTGGGCAGACCAACGAACACCGGGGAGCTGTTTTTT. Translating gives CASSYVGRPTNTGELFF.

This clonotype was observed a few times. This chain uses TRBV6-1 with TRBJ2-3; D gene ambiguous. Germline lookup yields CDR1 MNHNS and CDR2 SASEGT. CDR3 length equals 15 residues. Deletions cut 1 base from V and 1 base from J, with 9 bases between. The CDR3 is CASSEEAGGTDTQYF. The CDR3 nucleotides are TGTGCCAGCAGTGAAGAGGCTGGGGGCACAGATACGCAGTATTTT.

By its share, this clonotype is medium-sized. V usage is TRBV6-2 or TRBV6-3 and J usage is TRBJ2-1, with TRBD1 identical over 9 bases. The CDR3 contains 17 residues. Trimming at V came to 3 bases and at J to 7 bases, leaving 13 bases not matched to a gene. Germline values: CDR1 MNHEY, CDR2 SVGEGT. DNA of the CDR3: TGTGCCAGCAGTTATAACCGGGACAGGGTTCCTCTGAATGAGCAGTTCTTC. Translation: CASSYNRDRVPLNEQFF.

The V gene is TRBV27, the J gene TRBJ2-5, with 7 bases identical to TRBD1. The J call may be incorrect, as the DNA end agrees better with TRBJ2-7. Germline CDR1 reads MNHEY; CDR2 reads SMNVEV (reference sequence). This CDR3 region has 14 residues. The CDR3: CATSSGTVTYEQYF. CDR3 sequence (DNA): TGTGCCACCTCCTCCGGGACAGTCACCTACGAGCAGTACTTC.

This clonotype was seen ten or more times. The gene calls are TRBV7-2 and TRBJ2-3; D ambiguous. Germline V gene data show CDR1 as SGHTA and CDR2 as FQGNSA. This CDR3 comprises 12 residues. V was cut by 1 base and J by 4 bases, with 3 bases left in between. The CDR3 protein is CASSLGADTQYF. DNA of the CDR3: TGTGCCAGCAGCTTAGGAGCAGATACGCAGTATTTT.